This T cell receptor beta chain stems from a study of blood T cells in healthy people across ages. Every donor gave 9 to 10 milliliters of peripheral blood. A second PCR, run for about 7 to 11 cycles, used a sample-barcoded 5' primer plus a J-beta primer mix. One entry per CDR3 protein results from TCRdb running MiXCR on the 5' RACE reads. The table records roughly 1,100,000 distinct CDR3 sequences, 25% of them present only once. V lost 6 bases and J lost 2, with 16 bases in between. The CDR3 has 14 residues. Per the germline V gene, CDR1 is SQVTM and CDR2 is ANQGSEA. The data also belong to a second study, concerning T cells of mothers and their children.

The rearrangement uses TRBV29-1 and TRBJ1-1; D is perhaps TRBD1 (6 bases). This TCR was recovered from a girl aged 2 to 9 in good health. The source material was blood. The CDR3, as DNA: TGCAGCGTCGAAAATCCGGGACAAAACACTGAAGCTTTCTTT. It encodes CSVENPGQNTEAFF. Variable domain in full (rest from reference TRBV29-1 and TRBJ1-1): SAVISQKPSRDICQRGTSLTIQCQVDSQVTMMFWYRQQPGQSLTLIATANQGSEATYESGFVIDKFPISRPNLTFSTLTVSNMSPEDSSIYLCSVENPGQNTEAFFGQGTRLTVV.